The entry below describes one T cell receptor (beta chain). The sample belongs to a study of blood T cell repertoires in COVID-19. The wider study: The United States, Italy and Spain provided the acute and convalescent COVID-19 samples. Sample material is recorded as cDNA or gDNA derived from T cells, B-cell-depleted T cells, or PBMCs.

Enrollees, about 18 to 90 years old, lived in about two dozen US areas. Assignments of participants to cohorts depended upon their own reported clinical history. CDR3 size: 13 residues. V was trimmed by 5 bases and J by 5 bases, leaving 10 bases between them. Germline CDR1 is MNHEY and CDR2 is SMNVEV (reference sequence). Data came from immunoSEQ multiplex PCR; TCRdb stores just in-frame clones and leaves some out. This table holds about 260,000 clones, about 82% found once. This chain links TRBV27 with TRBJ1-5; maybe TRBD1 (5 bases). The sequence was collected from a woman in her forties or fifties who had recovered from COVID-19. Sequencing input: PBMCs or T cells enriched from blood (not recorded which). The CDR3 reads CASSPGSHQPQHF. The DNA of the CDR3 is TGTGCCAGCAGTCCAGGGTCCCATCAGCCCCAGCATTTT.